The source of this T cell receptor beta chain is a study of blood T cell repertoires in COVID-19. For the study at large: From the United States, Italy and Spain came samples of acute and convalescent COVID-19. PBMCs, B-cell-depleted T cells, or T cells provided the cDNA or gDNA that made up the material.

The CDR3 is 13 amino acids. Germline trimming cut 10 bases from V and 0 bases from J; bases unmatched to any gene: 2. Germline values: CDR1 KGHDR, CDR2 SFDVKD. As originally analysed: Estimation of nucleated cell counts was performed using reference gene primer amplification. Using immunoSEQ multiplex PCR, the repertoire was profiled, and TCRdb retains in-frame clones only, with some absent. That table furnishes V, J and clone size, whereas the DNA furnished D and trimming. The table has about 130,000 clones, 75% to 90% seen once. Specimen: peripheral blood. The TCR originated in a man aged 50 or older with active or convalescent COVID-19. The J gene is TRBJ2-1, the V gene TRBV24-1, with 7 bases identical to TRBD1. The CDR3, as DNA: TGTGCCACTGGGACAGACTCCTACAATGAGCAGTTCTTC. Protein sequence: CATGTDSYNEQFF.